This T cell receptor (beta chain) was captured by sequencing in a study of neurological immune-mediated disorders. Overall study results and limits: None of the CDR3 amino acid sequences of expanded clones were shared across subjects, and this suggested private repertoires in all groups.

The V and J ends lost 9 bases and 8 bases, in that order; junction bases with no gene match: 13. CDR1 is LNHNV, CDR2 YYDKDF, per germline (reference sequence). This CDR3 spans 15 amino acids. MiXCR, applied by TCRdb to the 5' RACE reads, yields one record per CDR3 protein. The table has under 75,000 distinct CDR3 sequences, around 5% seen once. This clonotype has a count of ten or more. The antigen is undetermined. The sequence came from a human donor with multiple sclerosis. The donor label of this sample is uncertain. The chain recombines TRBV15 with TRBJ1-2, with 12 bases aligning to TRBD1. The source material was PBMCs. CDR3 DNA: TGTGCCACAAGAGCCGGGACAGGGGGCGTACAGGGCTACACCTTC. Translating gives CATRAGTGGVQGYTF.